The rows below give T cell receptor beta chains drawn from one sample of a study of CD8 T cells in Susac syndrome. TCRdb ran MiXCR on the immunoSEQ multiplex PCR reads and lists one entry per CDR3 protein. This sample has approximately 120,000 distinct CDR3 sequences, with about 93% found just once. Sequencing was performed on CD4+ T cells from PBMCs. The receptors shown here come from a human donor in good health. Each CDR3 is given with its conserved first and last residue. A D gene is named only where the DNA matches it firmly. Expanded clones get a size class; other rows say once, few or many, or leave the size out.

TRBV11-2	TRBJ2-2	TRBD2	NA	CASRRGGRPGELFF	TGTGCCAGCAGGCGGGGGGGACGACCCGGGGAGCTGTTTTTT
TRBV12-3/TRBV12-4	TRBJ1-1	NA	NA	CASRPGRSTEAFF	TGTGCCAGCAGGCCAGGGAGGAGCACTGAAGCTTTCTTT
TRBV7-2	TRBJ1-1	NA	NA	CASSSRGDNAEAFF	TGTGCCAGCAGCTCAAGGGGGGACAACGCTGAAGCTTTCTTT
TRBV6-6	TRBJ2-1	NA	NA	CASTSYNEQFF	TGTGCCAGCACCTCGTATAATGAGCAGTTCTTC
TRBV12-3/TRBV12-4	TRBJ1-5	NA	NA	CASSLVAAGNQPQHF	TGTGCCAGCAGTTTAGTGGCGGCCGGGAATCAGCCCCAGCATTTT
TRBV7-9	TRBJ1-1	NA	NA	CASSAGADTEAFF	TGTGCCAGCAGCGCAGGGGCGGACACTGAAGCTTTCTTT
TRBV3-1	TRBJ2-3	NA	NA	CASSQVNNVPDTQYF	TGTGCCAGCAGCCAAGTTAATAACGTACCAGATACGCAGTATTTT
TRBV7-2	TRBJ2-2	TRBD1	NA	CASMTGEILGELFF	TGTGCCAGCATGACAGGGGAAATTTTGGGGGAGCTGTTTTTT
TRBV7-3	TRBJ2-2	TRBD2	NA	CASSLTAGVGGELFF	TGTGCCAGCAGCCTCACTGCGGGAGTTGGCGGGGAGCTGTTTTTT
TRBV5-1	TRBJ2-7	NA	NA	CASSLQVGNHEQYF	TGCGCCAGCAGCTTGCAGGTTGGGAACCACGAGCAGTACTTC
TRBV10-3	TRBJ2-2	TRBD1	NA	CAISGGQGNTGELFF	TGTGCCATCAGTGGCGGACAGGGGAACACCGGGGAGCTGTTTTTT
TRBV2	TRBJ2-1	TRBD2	NA	CASKASGRAWANEQFF	TGTGCCAGCAAGGCGTCGGGGAGGGCCTGGGCAAATGAGCAGTTCTTC
TRBV18	TRBJ2-7	TRBD1	NA	CASSRNDRDRGENRYF	TGTGCCAGCTCACGAAATGACCGGGACAGGGGTGAAAACCGGTACTTC
TRBV7-2	TRBJ2-7	NA	NA	CASSLGGGRGEQYF	TGTGCCAGCAGCTTAGGTGGGGGAAGAGGCGAGCAGTACTTC
TRBV7-9	TRBJ2-5	TRBD1	once	CASSRTGGLETQYF	TGTGCCAGCAGCCGGACAGGGGGCCTGGAGACCCAGTACTTC
TRBV6-2/TRBV6-3	TRBJ1-5	TRBD1	NA	CASSSRLGQAEWNQPQHF	TGTGCCAGCAGTTCGCGCCTCGGACAGGCGGAGTGGAATCAGCCCCAGCATTTT
TRBV19	TRBJ2-7	NA	NA	CASSMTSGYEQYF	TGTGCCAGTAGTATGACTAGTGGCTACGAGCAGTACTTC
TRBV29-1	TRBJ1-1	TRBD1	NA	CSVRQGWDAEAFF	TGCAGCGTTAGACAGGGGTGGGACGCTGAAGCTTTCTTT
TRBV6-2/TRBV6-3	TRBJ1-1	NA	NA	CASSYDSVNTEAFF	TGTGCCAGCAGTTACGACAGCGTGAACACTGAAGCTTTCTTT
TRBV6-2/TRBV6-3	TRBJ2-5	NA	NA	CASSYSTETQYF	TGTGCCAGCAGTTACTCGACGGAGACCCAGTACTTC
TRBV7-2	TRBJ2-2	NA	NA	CASSLIKPDSGGELFF	TGTGCCAGCAGCTTAATAAAGCCGGATTCCGGCGGGGAGCTGTTTTTT
TRBV4-2	TRBJ1-2	TRBD1	few	CASSQGDREGYGYTF	TGTGCCAGCAGCCAAGGGGACAGGGAAGGCTATGGCTACACCTTC
TRBV27	TRBJ1-1	NA	NA	CASSLREGSTEAFF	TGTGCCAGCAGTTTACGGGAGGGAAGCACTGAAGCTTTCTTT
TRBV20-1	TRBJ2-3	TRBD2	once	CSAQGLAGMVHTDTQYF	TGCAGTGCCCAGGGACTAGCGGGGATGGTCCACACCGATACGCAGTATTTT